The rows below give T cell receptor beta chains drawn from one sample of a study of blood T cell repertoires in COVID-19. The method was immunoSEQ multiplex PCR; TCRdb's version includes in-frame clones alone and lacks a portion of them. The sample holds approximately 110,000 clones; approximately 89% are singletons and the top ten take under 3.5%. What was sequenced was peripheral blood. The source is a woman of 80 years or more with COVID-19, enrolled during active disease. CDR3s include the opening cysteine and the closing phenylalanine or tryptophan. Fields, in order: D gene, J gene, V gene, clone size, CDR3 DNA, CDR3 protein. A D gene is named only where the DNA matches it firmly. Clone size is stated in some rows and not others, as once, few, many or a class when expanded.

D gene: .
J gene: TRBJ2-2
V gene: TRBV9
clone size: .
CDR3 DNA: TGTGCCAGCAGCGTAGTAACTGATTCCGGGGAGCTGTTTTTT
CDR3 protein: CASSVVTDSGELFF

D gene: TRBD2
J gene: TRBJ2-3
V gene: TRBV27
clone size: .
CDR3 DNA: TGTGCCAGCAGTTTATATGGACTAGCCACAGATACGCAGTATTTT
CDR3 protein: CASSLYGLATDTQYF

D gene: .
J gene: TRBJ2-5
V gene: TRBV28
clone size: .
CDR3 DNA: TGTGCCAGCAGTTTCTCAGGGGCTAAGGAGACCCAGTACTTC
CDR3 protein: CASSFSGAKETQYF

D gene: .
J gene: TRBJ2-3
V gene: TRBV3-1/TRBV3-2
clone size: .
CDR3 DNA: TGTGCCAGCAGCCGGAGGACCACAGATACGCAGTATTTT
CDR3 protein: CASSRRTTDTQYF

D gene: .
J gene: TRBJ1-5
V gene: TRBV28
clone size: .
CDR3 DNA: TGTGCCAGCAGACTGAATTTCGTTAGCAATCAGCCCCAGCATTTT
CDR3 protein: CASRLNFVSNQPQHF

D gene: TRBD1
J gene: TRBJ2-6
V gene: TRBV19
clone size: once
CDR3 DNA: TGTGCCAGTAGTATCCCAACAGGGGCTTCCTCTGGGGCCAACGTCCTGACTTTC
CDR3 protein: CASSIPTGASSGANVLTF

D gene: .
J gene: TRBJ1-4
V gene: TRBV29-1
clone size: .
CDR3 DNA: TGCAGCGTCGGAGGGGCTAATGAAAAACTGTTTTTT
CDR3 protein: CSVGGANEKLFF

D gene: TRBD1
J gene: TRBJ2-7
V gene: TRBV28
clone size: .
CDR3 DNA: TGTGCCAGCAGCCTCCCGGGACAGGGGGAGAACGAGCAGTACTTC
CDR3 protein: CASSLPGQGENEQYF

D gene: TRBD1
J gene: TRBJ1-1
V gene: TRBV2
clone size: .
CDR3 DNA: TGTGCCAGCAGGCCGGGACAGGGGAACACTGAAGCTTTCTTT
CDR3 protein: CASRPGQGNTEAFF

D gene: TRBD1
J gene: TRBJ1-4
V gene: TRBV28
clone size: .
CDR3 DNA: TGTGCCAGCCGGACAGGGTCTGGAAAACTGTTTTTT
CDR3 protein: CASRTGSGKLFF

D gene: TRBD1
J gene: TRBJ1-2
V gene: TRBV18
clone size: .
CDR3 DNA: TGTGCCAGCTCACCAATGTCGAGGGGGCAGGATGGCTACACCTTC
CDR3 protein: CASSPMSRGQDGYTF

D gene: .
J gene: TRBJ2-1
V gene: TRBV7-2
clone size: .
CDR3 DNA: TGTGCCAGCAGTCGAGACTACAATGAGCAGTTCTTC
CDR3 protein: CASSRDYNEQFF

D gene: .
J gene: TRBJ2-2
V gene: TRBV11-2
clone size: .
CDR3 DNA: TGTGCCAGCAGCTTCGGCAGGGGTTTCGGGGAGCTGTTTTTT
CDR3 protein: CASSFGRGFGELFF

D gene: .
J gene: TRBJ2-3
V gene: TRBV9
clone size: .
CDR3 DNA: TGTGCCAGCAGCGTAGCTGGGGAGACAGATACGCAGTATTTT
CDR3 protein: CASSVAGETDTQYF

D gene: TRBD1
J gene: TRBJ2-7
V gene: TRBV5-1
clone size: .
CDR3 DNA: TGCGCCAGCAGCTTGGCCTCGGGACAGAGCTCCTACGAGCAGTACTTC
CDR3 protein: CASSLASGQSSYEQYF

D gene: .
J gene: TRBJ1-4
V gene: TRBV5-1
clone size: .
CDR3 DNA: TGCGCCAGCAGCCCAAAGGGGCAGGATGAAAAACTGTTTTTT
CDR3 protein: CASSPKGQDEKLFF

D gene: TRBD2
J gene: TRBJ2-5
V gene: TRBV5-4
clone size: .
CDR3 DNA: TGTGCCAGCAATGGGGGACTAGCGGACCAAGAGACCCAGTACTTC
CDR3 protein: CASNGGLADQETQYF

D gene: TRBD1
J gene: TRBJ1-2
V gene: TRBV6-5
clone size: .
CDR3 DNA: TGTGCCAGCGACCGGGACAGGGTCTATGGCTACACCTTC
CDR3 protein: CASDRDRVYGYTF

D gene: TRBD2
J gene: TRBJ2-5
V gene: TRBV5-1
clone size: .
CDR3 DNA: TGCGCCAGCAGCTTGGACACTAGCGGGACAGCAGGGACCCAGTACTTC
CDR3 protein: CASSLDTSGTAGTQYF

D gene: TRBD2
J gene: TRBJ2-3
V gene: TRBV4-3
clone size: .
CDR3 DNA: TGCGCCAGCAGCCAAGAGCCCAGCGGGAGGAGGGCAGATACGCAGTATTTT
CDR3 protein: CASSQEPSGRRADTQYF

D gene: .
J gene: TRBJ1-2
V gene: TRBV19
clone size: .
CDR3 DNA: TGTGCCAGTAGTCTGACTGGAGTCTATGGCTACACCTTC
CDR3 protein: CASSLTGVYGYTF

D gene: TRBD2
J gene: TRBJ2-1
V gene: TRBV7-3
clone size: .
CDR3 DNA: TGTGCCAGCAGCCTGAGACTAGCGGGCCGCAATGAGCAGTTCTTC
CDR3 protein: CASSLRLAGRNEQFF

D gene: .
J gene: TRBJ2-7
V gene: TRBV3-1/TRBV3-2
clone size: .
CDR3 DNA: TGTGCCAGCAGCCAAGCGAGGAGGGCCGGAGAGCAGTACTTC
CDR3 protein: CASSQARRAGEQYF

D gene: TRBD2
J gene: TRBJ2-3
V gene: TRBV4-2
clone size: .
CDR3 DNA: TGTGCCAGCAGCCAAGGAACTCTAGCGGGAGGGGGCACAGATACGCAGTATTTT
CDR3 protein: CASSQGTLAGGGTDTQYF

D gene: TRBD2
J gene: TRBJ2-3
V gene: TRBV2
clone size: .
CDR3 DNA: TGTGCCAGCAGCCCAGGGAGCGGGAGCTCCGCAGATACGCAGTATTTT
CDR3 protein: CASSPGSGSSADTQYF

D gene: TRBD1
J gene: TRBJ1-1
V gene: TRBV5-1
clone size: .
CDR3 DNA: TGCGCCAGCAGCTCGACAGGGTTAAACACTGAAGCTTTCTTT
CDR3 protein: CASSSTGLNTEAFF

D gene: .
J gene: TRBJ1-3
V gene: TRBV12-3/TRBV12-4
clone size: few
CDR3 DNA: TGTGCCAGAGGGAGTCCCCCTGGAAACACCATATATTTT
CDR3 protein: CARGSPPGNTIYF

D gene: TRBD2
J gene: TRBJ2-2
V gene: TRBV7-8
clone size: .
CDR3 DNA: TGTGCCAGCAGCTCACGGGGGGGCCTTCCCGGGGAGCTGTTTTTT
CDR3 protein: CASSSRGGLPGELFF

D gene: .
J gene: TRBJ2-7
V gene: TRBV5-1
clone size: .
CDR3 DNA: TGCGCCAGCAGCCCAGGTAGAGGGTTAGGTTCCGAGCAGTACTTC
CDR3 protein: CASSPGRGLGSEQYF

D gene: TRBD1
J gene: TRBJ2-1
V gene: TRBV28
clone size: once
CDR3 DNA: TGTGCCAGCAGTGCGACAGGGGTTCGTGAGCAGTTCTTC
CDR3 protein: CASSATGVREQFF

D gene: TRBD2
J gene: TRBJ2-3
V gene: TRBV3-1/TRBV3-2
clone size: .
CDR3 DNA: TGTGCCAGCAGCCAGGATCCTAGCGGAGCCCACACAGATACGCAGTATTTT
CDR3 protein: CASSQDPSGAHTDTQYF

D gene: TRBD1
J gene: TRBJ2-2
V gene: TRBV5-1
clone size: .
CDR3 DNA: TGCGCCAGCAGCCCTCGACAGGGAAACACCGGGGAGCTGTTTTTT
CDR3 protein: CASSPRQGNTGELFF

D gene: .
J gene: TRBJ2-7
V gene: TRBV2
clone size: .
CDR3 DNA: TGTGCCAGCTTAGCTTCCTCCTACGAGCAGTACTTC
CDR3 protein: CASLASSYEQYF